This entry lists 2 T cell receptor beta chains sequenced from one sample in a study of T cells in Graves' hyperthyroidism and ophthalmopathy. Amplification yielded TCR beta CDR3 regions, with RNA transcripts as the source. Primed by the HTBI set, a first-round RT-PCR was run on the TCR CDR3. TCRdb recomputed calls from the multiplex PCR reads with MiXCR, one row per CDR3 protein. The sample lists about 680,000 distinct CDR3 sequences; around a third were seen once. The sequenced sample was blood. The source of these receptors is a woman in her 40s with Graves' hyperthyroidism.

The chain employs TRBV7-2 and TRBJ2-3; 9 bases map to TRBD2. Germline V lookup: CDR1 SGHTA, CDR2 FQGNSA. This CDR3 comprises 16 residues. V dropped 6 bases and J dropped 3; count of bases not matched to a gene: 10. CDR3 sequence: CASRLRSGGRTDTQYF. The CDR3 nucleotides read TGTGCCAGCAGGTTGAGGAGCGGGGGGCGGACAGATACGCAGTATTTT.

Worth noting for this clonotype: A much larger clone sits a single nucleotide away, making a read error possible. This chain links TRBV9 with TRBJ1-2, with a tentative D call TRBD1 (6 bases). This CDR3 is 14 amino acids long. With 7 bases removed from V and 8 bases from J, the gap between germline ends came to 21 bases. Germline V lookup: CDR1 SGDLS, CDR2 YYNGEE. The CDR3: CASGDGQYNWGYTF. The CDR3 coding sequence is TGTGCCAGCGGCGACGGACAGTACAATTGGGGCTACACCTTC.